This entry is about one T cell receptor (beta chain). Its antigen remains unidentified. Trimming cost V 3 bases and J 6 bases, with 12 bases left between them. This CDR3 comprises 13 residues. Per the germline V gene, CDR1 is SGHTA and CDR2 is FQGNSA. These data belong to a study of T cell responses to AZD1222 COVID-19 vaccine. Broader study findings: Nearly half of spike-specific TCRs reportedly go after variant regions that carry no mutations. All repertoire sampling was performed exclusively after the peak T cell response.

Clones were read by immunoSEQ multiplex PCR, and TCRdb kept only the in-frame ones, dropping some. Among 80,000 or so clones listed, nearly 85% were seen once. Sequences were derived from peripheral blood, sampled on day 0 of AZD1222 vaccination. The clonotype originates from an adult in good health. This chain connects TRBV7-2 to TRBJ2-7; D remains unclear. CDR3 sequence reads: CASSLDGNLEQYF. The DNA for the CDR3 is TGTGCCAGCAGCTTGGACGGTAACCTCGAGCAGTACTTC.